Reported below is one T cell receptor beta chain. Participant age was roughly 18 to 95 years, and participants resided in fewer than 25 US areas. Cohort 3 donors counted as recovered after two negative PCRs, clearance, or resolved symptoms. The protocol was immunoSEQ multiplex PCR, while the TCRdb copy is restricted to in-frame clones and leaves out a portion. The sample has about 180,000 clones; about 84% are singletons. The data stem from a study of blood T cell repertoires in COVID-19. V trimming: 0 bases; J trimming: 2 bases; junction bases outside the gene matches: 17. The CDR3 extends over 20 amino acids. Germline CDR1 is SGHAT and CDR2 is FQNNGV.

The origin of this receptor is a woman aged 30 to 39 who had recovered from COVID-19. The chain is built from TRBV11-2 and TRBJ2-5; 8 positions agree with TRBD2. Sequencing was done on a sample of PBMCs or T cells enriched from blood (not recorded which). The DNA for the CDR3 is TGTGCCAGCAGCTTAGACGACCCCTTAGTGATTAGCGGGAAACAAGAGACCCAGTACTTC. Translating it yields CASSLDDPLVISGKQETQYF.